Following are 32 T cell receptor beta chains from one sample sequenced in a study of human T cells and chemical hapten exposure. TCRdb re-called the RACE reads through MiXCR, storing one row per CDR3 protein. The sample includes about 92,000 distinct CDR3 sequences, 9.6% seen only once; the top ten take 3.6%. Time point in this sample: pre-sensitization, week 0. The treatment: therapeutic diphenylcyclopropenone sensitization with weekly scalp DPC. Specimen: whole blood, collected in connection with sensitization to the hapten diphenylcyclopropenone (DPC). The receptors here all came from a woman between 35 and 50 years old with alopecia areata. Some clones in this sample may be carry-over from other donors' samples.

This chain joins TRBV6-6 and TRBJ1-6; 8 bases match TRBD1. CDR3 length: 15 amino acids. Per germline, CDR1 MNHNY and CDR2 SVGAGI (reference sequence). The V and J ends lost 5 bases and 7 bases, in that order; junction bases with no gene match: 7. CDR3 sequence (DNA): TGTGCCAGCAGTACTAACAGGGGGTCAAATTCACCCCTCCACTTT. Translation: CASSTNRGSNSPLHF.

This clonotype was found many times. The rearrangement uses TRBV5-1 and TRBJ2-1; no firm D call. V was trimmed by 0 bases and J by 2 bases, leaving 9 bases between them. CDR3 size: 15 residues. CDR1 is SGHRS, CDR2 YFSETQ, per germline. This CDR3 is CASSLAGLTYNEQFF. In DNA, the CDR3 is TGCGCCAGCAGCTTGGCCGGTCTTACCTACAATGAGCAGTTCTTC.

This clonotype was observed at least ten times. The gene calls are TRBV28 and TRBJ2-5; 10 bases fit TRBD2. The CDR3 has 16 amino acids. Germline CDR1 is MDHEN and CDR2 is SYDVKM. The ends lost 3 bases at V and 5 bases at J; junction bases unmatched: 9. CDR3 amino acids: CASSFVLAGPIETQYF. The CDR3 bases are TGTGCCAGCAGTTTTGTACTAGCGGGGCCCATTGAGACCCAGTACTTC. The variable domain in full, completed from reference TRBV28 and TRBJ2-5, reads DVKVTQSSRYLVKRTGEKVFLECVQDMDHENMFWYRQDPGLGLRLIYFSYDVKMKEKGDIPEGYSVSREKKERFSLILESASTNQTSMYLCASSFVLAGPIETQYFGPGTRLLVL.

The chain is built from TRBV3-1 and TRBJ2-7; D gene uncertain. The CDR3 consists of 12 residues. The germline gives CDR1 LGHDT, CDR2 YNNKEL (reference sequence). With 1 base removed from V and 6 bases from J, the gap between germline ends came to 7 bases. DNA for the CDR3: TGTGCCAGCAGCCAAGCAATCTCCGAGCAGTACTTC. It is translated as CASSQAISEQYF.

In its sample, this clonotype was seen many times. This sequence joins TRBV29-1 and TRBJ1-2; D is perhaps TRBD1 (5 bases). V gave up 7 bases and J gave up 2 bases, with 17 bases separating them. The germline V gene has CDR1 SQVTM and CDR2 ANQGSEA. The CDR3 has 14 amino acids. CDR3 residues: CSALLREGNYGYTF. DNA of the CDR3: TGCAGCGCTTTACTAAGGGAGGGGAACTATGGCTACACCTTC.

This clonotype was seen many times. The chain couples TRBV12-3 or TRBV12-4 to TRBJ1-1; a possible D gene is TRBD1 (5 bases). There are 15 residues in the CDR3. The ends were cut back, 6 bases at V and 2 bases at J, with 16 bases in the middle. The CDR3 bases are TGTGCCAGCAGCCCTGGGGGTACCTTTAACACTGAAGCTTTCTTT. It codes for CASSPGGTFNTEAFF.

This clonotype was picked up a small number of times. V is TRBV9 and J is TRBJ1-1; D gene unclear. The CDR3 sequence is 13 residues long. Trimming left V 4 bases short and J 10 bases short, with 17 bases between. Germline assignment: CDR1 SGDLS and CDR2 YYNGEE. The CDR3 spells CASSSSGIATAFF. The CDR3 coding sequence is TGTGCCAGCAGCTCATCCGGGATAGCGACAGCTTTCTTT.

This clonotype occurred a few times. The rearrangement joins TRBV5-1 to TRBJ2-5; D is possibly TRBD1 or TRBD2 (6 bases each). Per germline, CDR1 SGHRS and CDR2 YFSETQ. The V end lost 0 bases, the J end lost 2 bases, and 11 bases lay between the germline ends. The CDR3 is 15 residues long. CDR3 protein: CASSLGGTNQETQYF. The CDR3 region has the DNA TGCGCCAGCAGCTTGGGCGGGACAAATCAAGAGACCCAGTACTTC.

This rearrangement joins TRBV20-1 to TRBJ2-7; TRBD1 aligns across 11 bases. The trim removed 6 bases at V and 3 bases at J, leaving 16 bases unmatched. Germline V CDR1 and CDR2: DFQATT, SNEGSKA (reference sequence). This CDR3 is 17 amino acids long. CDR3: CSAHGPSGTGGFYEQYF. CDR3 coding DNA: TGCAGTGCACACGGCCCCTCGGGGACAGGGGGGTTCTACGAGCAGTACTTC.

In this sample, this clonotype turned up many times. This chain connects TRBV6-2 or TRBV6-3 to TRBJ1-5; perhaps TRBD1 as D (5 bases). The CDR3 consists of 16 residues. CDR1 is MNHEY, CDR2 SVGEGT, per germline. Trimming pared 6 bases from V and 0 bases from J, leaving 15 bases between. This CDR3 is CASSSHGGDSNQPQHF. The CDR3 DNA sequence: TGTGCCAGCAGCTCCCATGGGGGAGATAGCAATCAGCCCCAGCATTTT.

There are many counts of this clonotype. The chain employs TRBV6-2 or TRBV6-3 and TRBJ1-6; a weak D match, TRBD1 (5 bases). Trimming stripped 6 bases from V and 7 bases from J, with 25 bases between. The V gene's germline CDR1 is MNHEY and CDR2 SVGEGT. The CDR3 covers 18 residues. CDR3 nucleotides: TGTGCCAGCAGCCCGATAATGCGGGGGGAGGCCTTGAATTCACCCCTCCACTTT. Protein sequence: CASSPIMRGEALNSPLHF.

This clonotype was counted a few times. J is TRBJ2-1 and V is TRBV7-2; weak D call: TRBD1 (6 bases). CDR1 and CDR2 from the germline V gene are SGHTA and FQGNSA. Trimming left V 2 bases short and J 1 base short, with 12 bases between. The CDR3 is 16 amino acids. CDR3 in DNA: TGTGCCAGCAGCTTATTGGGGGCGCGGTCCTACAATGAGCAGTTCTTC. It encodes CASSLLGARSYNEQFF.

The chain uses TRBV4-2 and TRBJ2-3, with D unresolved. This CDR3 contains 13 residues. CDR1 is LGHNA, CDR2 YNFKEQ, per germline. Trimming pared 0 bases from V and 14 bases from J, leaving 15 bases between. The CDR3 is CASSQDLASVGYF. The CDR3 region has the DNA TGTGCCAGCAGCCAAGATCTGGCTTCCGTTGGGTATTTT.

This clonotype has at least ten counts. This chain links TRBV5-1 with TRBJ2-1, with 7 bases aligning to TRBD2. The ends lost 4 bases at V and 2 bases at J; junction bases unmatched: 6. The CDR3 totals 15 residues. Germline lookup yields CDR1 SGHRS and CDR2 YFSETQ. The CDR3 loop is CASSPSAGAYNEQFF. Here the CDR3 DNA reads TGCGCCAGCAGCCCTAGCGCGGGGGCCTACAATGAGCAGTTCTTC.

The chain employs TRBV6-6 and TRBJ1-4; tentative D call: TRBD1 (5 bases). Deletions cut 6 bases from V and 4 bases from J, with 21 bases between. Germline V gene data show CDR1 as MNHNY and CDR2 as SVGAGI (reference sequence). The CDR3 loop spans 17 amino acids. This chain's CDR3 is CASSHSRREGLNEKLFF. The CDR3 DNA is TGTGCCAGCAGCCACTCACGGAGGGAGGGGCTTAATGAAAAACTGTTTTTT.

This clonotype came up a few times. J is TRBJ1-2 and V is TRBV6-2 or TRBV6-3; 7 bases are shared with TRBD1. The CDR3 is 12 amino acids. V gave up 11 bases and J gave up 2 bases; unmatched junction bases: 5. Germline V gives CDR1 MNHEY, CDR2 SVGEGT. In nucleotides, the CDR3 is TGTGCCGCTAAGGGGGCGAACTATGGCTACACCTTC. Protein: CAAKGANYGYTF.

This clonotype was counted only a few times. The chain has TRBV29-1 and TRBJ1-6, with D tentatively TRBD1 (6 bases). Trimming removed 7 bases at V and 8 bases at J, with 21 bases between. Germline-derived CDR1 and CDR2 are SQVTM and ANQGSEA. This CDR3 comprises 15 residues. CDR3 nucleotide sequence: TGCAGCGCCACCATTCCGGGACACGGCGATTCACCCCTCCACTTT. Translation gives CSATIPGHGDSPLHF.

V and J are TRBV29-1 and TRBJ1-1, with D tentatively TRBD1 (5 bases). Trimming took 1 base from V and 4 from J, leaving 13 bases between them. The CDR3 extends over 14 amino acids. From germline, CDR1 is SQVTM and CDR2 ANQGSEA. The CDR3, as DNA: TGCAGCGTTGAAGGCCGACTGAGGGGCACTGAAGCTTTCTTT. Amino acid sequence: CSVEGRLRGTEAFF.

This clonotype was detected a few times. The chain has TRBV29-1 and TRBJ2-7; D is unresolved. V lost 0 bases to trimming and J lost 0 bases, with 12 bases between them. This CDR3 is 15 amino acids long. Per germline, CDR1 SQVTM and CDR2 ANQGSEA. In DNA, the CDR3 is TGCAGCGTTGAAGATTGGGGTCGGAGCTCCTACGAGCAGTACTTC. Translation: CSVEDWGRSSYEQYF.

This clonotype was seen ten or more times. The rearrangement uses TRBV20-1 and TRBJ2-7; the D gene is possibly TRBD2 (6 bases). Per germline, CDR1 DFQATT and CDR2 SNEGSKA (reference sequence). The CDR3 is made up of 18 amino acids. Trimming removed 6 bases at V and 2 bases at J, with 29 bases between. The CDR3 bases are TGCAGTGCCGGAGATCAGCCCGACGGACTACAATTCGCCTACGAGCAGTACTTC. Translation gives CSAGDQPDGLQFAYEQYF.

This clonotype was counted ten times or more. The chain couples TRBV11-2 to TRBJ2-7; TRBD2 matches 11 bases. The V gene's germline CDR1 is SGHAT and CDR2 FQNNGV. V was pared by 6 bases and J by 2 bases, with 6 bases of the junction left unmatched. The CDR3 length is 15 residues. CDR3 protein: CASRPSGGTPYEQYF. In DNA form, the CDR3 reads TGTGCCAGCAGACCTAGCGGGGGGACCCCCTACGAGCAGTACTTC.

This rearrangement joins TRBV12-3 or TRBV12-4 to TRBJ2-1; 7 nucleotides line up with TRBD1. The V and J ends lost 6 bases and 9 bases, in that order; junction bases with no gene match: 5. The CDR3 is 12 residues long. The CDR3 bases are TGTGCCAGCAGACCGACAGGGAGTGAGCAGTTCTTC. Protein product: CASRPTGSEQFF.

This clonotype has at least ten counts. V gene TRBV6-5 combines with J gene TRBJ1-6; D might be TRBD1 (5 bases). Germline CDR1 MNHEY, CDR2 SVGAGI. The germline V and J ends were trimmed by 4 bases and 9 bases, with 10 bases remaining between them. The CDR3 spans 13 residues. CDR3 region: CASSSSRASPLHF. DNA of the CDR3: TGTGCCAGCAGTTCCTCCAGGGCTTCACCCCTCCACTTT.

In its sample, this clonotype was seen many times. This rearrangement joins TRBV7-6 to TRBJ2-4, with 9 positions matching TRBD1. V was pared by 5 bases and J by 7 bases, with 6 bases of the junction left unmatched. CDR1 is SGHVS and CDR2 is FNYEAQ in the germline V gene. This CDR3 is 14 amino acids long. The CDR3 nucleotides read TGTGCCAGCAGCAGGGGACAGGGTCTCAACATTCAGTACTTC. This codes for CASSRGQGLNIQYF. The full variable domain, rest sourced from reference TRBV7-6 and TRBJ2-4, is GAGVSQSPRYKVTKRGQDVALRCDPISGHVSLYWYRQALGQGPEFLTYFNYEAQQDKSGLPNDRFSAERPEGSISTLTIQRTEQRDSAMYRCASSRGQGLNIQYFGAGTRLSVL.

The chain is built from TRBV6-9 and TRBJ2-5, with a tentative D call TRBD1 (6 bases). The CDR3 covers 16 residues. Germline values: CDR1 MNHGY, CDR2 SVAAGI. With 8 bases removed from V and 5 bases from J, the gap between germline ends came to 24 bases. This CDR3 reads CASRDNRGPEGETQYF. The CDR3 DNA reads TGTGCCAGCCGGGACAACCGAGGTCCAGAGGGGGAGACCCAGTACTTC.

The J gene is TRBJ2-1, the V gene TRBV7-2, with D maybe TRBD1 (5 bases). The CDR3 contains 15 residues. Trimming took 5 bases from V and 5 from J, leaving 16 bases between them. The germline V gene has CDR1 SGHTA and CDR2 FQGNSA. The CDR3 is CASSPGQSRNNEQFF. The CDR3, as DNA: TGTGCCAGCAGCCCAGGACAAAGTAGGAACAATGAGCAGTTCTTC.

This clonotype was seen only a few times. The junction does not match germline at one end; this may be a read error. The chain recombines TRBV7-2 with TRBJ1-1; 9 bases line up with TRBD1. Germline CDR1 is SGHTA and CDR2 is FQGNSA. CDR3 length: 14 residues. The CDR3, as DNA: TGTGCCAGCAGCTTAATACCGGGACAGGGTCTTCTTTCCTTT. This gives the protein CASSLIPGQGLLSF.

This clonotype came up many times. Here the CDR3 reads CASSEPVAQYF. The DNA of the CDR3 is TGTGCCAGCAGTGAACCTGTTGCCCAGTACTTC. This sequence joins TRBV6-1 and TRBJ2-5, with no clear D. Trimming removed 2 bases at V and 9 bases at J, with 7 bases between. The CDR3 is 11 amino acids. The germline V gene has CDR1 MNHNS and CDR2 SASEGT.

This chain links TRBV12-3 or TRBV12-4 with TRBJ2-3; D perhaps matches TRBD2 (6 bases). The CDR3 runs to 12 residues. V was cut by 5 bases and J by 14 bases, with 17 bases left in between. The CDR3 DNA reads TGTGCCAGCAGTACGGTGGGAGGTCTGGTGTATTTT. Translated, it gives CASSTVGGLVYF.

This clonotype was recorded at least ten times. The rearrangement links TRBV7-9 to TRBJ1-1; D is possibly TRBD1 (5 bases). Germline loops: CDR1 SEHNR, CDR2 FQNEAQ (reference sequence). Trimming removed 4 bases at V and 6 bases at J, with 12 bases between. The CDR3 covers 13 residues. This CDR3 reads CASSSGTWAEAFF. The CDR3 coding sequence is TGTGCCAGCAGCTCTGGGACGTGGGCTGAAGCTTTCTTT.

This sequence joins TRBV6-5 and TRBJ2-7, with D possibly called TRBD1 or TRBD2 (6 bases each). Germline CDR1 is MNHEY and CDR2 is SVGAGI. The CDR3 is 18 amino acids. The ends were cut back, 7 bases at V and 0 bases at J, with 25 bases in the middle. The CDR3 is CASIPTGPRGLPSYEQYF. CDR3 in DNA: TGTGCCAGCATCCCCACAGGGCCCAGGGGACTCCCCTCCTACGAGCAGTACTTC.

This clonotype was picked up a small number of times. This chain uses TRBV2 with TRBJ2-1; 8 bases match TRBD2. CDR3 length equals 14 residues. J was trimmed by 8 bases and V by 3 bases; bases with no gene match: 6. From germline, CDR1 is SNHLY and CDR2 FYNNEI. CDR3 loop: CASSDRGGPDEQFF. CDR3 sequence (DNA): TGTGCCAGCAGTGACCGCGGGGGGCCCGATGAGCAGTTCTTC.